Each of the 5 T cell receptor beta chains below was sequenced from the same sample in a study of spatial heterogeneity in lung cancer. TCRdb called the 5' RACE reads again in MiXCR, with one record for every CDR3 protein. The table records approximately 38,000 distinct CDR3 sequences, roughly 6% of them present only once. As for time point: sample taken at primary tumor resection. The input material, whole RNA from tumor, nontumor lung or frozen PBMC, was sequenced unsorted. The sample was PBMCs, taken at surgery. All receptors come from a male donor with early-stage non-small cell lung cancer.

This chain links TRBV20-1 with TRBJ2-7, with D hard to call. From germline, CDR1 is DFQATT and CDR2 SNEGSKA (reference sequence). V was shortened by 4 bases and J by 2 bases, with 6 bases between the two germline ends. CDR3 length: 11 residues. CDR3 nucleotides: TGCAGTGCTATGGACGCCTACGAGCAGTACTTC. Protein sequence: CSAMDAYEQYF.

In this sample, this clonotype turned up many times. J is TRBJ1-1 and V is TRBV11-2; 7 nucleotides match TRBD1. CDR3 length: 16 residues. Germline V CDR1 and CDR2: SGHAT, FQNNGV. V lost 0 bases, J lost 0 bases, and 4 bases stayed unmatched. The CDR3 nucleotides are TGTGCCAGCAGCTTAGAAGGGGGCTGGGTGAACACTGAAGCTTTCTTT. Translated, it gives CASSLEGGWVNTEAFF.

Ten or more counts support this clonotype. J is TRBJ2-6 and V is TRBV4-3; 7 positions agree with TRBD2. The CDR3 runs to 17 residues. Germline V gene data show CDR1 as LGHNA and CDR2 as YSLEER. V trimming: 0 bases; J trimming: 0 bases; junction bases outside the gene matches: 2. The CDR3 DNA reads TGCGCCAGCAGCCAAGATTGGGGGGGCTCTGGGGCCAACGTCCTGACTTTC. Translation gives CASSQDWGGSGANVLTF.

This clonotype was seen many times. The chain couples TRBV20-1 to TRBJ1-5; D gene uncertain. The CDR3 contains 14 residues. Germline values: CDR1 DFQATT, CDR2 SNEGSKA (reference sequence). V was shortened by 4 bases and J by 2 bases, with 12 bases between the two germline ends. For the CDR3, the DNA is TGCAGTGCTATAGCTCCGGACGGCAATCAGCCCCAGCATTTT. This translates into CSAIAPDGNQPQHF.

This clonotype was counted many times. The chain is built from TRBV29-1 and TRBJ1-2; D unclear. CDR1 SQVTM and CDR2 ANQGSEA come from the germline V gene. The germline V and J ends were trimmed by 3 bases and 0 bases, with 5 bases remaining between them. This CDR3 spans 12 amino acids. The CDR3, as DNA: TGCAGCGTTGACCACTCTAACTATGGCTACACCTTC. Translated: CSVDHSNYGYTF.